This TCR beta chain is from a study of beta chain features in type 1 diabetes. Findings and limits, study-wide: Cells expressing TCR highly could be over-represented by cDNA sequencing.

The V segment lost 8 bases and the J segment 7 bases; nucleotides outside the gene matches: 8. This CDR3 comprises 14 residues. CDR1 SGHTA and CDR2 FQGNSA come from the germline V gene. Regarding this clone: Its specificity is unknown.

What was sequenced were expressed TCRB transcripts, since all of the isolated RNA had been reverse transcribed. Assay used: immunoSEQ multiplex PCR; TCRdb lists only in-frame clones, some missing. The sample lists about 320,000 clones, about 15% occurring once. Sequences were obtained from central memory CD4+ T cells from blood. This sequence joins TRBV7-2 and TRBJ2-2; TRBD1 aligns across 9 bases. This TCR came from a man younger than 40 in good health. The CDR3 bases are TGTGCCAGCCGGGGACAGGGTGTCGGCGGGGAGCTGTTTTTT. Its translation is CASRGQGVGGELFF.